This is a list of T cell receptor beta chains from one sample in a study of blood T cell repertoires in COVID-19. Method: immunoSEQ multiplex PCR; TCRdb's copy keeps in-frame clones and lacks some. The table includes approximately 410,000 clones, roughly 90% detected once. The sequencing input was peripheral blood. The source of these receptors is a woman aged 25-40 years with active or convalescent COVID-19. The CDR3 runs from the conserved cysteine through the conserved F or W. Each record gives: V gene, J gene, D gene, clone size, CDR3 protein, CDR3 DNA. D genes are given only for firm matches. The size of a clone is reported for some rows only, either as once, few or many, or as a class for expanded clones.

v_gene: TRBV7-9; j_gene: TRBJ1-3; d_gene: NA; abundance: few; CDR3aa: CASSPSQGYRNTIYF; CDR3nt: TGTGCCAGCAGCCCCAGCCAGGGCTACCGAAACACCATATATTTT
v_gene: TRBV7-9; j_gene: TRBJ1-2; d_gene: TRBD1; abundance: NA; CDR3aa: CASSFCGDRVWANYGYTF; CDR3nt: TGTGCCAGCAGCTTTTGTGGGGACAGGGTATGGGCTAACTATGGCTACACCTTC
v_gene: TRBV7-9; j_gene: TRBJ2-1; d_gene: NA; abundance: once; CDR3aa: CASSPEGSSYNEQFF; CDR3nt: TGTGCCAGCAGCCCAGAAGGGAGCTCCTACAATGAGCAGTTCTTC
v_gene: TRBV6-5; j_gene: TRBJ2-1; d_gene: NA; abundance: NA; CDR3aa: CASNQGDEQFF; CDR3nt: TGTGCCAGCAATCAAGGAGATGAGCAGTTCTTC
v_gene: TRBV30; j_gene: TRBJ2-7; d_gene: TRBD1; abundance: NA; CDR3aa: CAWMGQGLDEQYF; CDR3nt: TGTGCCTGGATGGGACAGGGTTTGGACGAGCAGTACTTC
v_gene: TRBV7-6; j_gene: TRBJ2-1; d_gene: TRBD2; abundance: once; CDR3aa: CASRLAGGPGHEQFF; CDR3nt: TGTGCCAGCCGGCTAGCGGGGGGCCCTGGCCATGAGCAGTTCTTC
v_gene: TRBV10-1; j_gene: TRBJ1-3; d_gene: NA; abundance: NA; CDR3aa: CASRVDRNSGNTIYF; CDR3nt: TGCGCCAGCAGGGTCGACAGGAACTCTGGAAACACCATATATTTT
v_gene: TRBV27; j_gene: TRBJ2-5; d_gene: NA; abundance: NA; CDR3aa: CASSLEETQYF; CDR3nt: TGTGCCAGCAGTTTGGAGGAGACCCAGTACTTC
v_gene: TRBV19; j_gene: TRBJ2-7; d_gene: NA; abundance: NA; CDR3aa: CASGDSLGSSEQYF; CDR3nt: TGTGCCAGCGGAGACAGTCTCGGATCTAGCGAGCAGTACTTC
v_gene: TRBV5-1; j_gene: TRBJ2-7; d_gene: TRBD1; abundance: few; CDR3aa: CASSPRQGTPYEQYF; CDR3nt: TGCGCCAGCAGCCCTCGACAGGGTACCCCCTACGAGCAGTACTTC
v_gene: TRBV5-1; j_gene: TRBJ2-3; d_gene: TRBD2; abundance: NA; CDR3aa: CASTLPSGGNQDTQYF; CDR3nt: TGCGCCAGCACCCTCCCTAGCGGGGGCAACCAAGATACGCAGTATTTT
v_gene: TRBV6-5; j_gene: TRBJ1-1; d_gene: NA; abundance: NA; CDR3aa: CATRRGVNTEAFF; CDR3nt: TGTGCCACCCGACGGGGTGTGAACACTGAAGCTTTCTTT
v_gene: TRBV19; j_gene: TRBJ2-4; d_gene: NA; abundance: NA; CDR3aa: CASSIDTPGAMGQNIQYF; CDR3nt: TGTGCCAGTAGTATAGATACCCCCGGCGCAATGGGGCAAAACATTCAGTACTTC
v_gene: TRBV28; j_gene: TRBJ2-7; d_gene: TRBD1; abundance: NA; CDR3aa: CASSPSGQRKPYEQYF; CDR3nt: TGTGCCAGCAGCCCGTCGGGACAGCGGAAACCATACGAGCAGTACTTC
v_gene: TRBV6-1; j_gene: TRBJ1-5; d_gene: TRBD1; abundance: NA; CDR3aa: CASSEARRPGQGARGFGQPQHF; CDR3nt: TGTGCCAGCAGTGAAGCCAGGAGACCGGGACAGGGGGCGCGAGGATTTGGTCAGCCCCAGCATTTT
v_gene: TRBV4-1; j_gene: TRBJ2-7; d_gene: TRBD1; abundance: NA; CDR3aa: CASSQALSGTGNSYEQYF; CDR3nt: TGCGCCAGCAGCCAAGCCCTATCCGGGACAGGGAATTCCTACGAGCAGTACTTC
v_gene: TRBV11-2; j_gene: TRBJ2-7; d_gene: NA; abundance: NA; CDR3aa: CASSFGRAASYEQYF; CDR3nt: TGTGCCAGCAGCTTTGGCAGGGCGGCATCCTACGAGCAGTACTTC
v_gene: TRBV11-2; j_gene: TRBJ1-2; d_gene: TRBD1; abundance: NA; CDR3aa: CASSPTGQFNYGYTF; CDR3nt: TGTGCCAGCAGCCCCACGGGACAGTTTAACTATGGCTACACCTTC
v_gene: TRBV28; j_gene: TRBJ1-1; d_gene: TRBD1; abundance: few; CDR3aa: CASSDPGQWNTEAFF; CDR3nt: TGTGCCAGCAGTGATCCGGGACAGTGGAACACTGAAGCTTTCTTT
v_gene: TRBV5-6; j_gene: TRBJ2-7; d_gene: TRBD2; abundance: NA; CDR3aa: CASSSSWGGYEQYF; CDR3nt: TGTGCCAGCAGCTCCTCATGGGGGGGCTACGAGCAGTACTTC
v_gene: TRBV7-8; j_gene: TRBJ2-3; d_gene: TRBD2; abundance: NA; CDR3aa: CASSSLEGLAGGDTQYF; CDR3nt: TGTGCCAGCAGCTCCTTAGAGGGACTAGCGGGAGGAGATACGCAGTATTTT
v_gene: TRBV5-6; j_gene: TRBJ2-1; d_gene: NA; abundance: NA; CDR3aa: CASSPGGNEQFF; CDR3nt: TGTGCCAGCAGCCCCGGCGGCAATGAGCAGTTCTTC
v_gene: TRBV4-1; j_gene: TRBJ1-3; d_gene: TRBD1; abundance: NA; CDR3aa: CASSPTPGQGSSGNTIYF; CDR3nt: TGCGCCAGCAGTCCTACACCGGGACAGGGGAGCTCTGGAAACACCATATATTTT
v_gene: TRBV6-2/TRBV6-3; j_gene: TRBJ2-5; d_gene: NA; abundance: NA; CDR3aa: CASSGSETQYF; CDR3nt: TGTGCCAGCAGTGGGAGCGAGACCCAGTACTTC
v_gene: TRBV27; j_gene: TRBJ1-4; d_gene: NA; abundance: NA; CDR3aa: CASSSTQGGKLFF; CDR3nt: TGTGCCAGCAGTTCCACCCAGGGTGGGAAACTGTTTTTT
v_gene: TRBV5-7; j_gene: TRBJ1-2; d_gene: NA; abundance: NA; CDR3aa: CASSLSWGLYGYTF; CDR3nt: TGTGCCAGCAGCTTGTCTTGGGGGCTCTATGGCTACACCTTC
v_gene: TRBV3-1/TRBV3-2; j_gene: TRBJ1-2; d_gene: TRBD1; abundance: NA; CDR3aa: CASSQDQGVFYGYTF; CDR3nt: TGTGCCAGCAGCCAAGACCAGGGGGTGTTCTATGGCTACACCTTC
v_gene: TRBV29-1; j_gene: TRBJ2-7; d_gene: TRBD1; abundance: NA; CDR3aa: CSGLRQGGSEQYF; CDR3nt: TGCAGCGGCCTTCGACAGGGGGGGAGCGAGCAGTACTTC
v_gene: TRBV6-5; j_gene: TRBJ1-2; d_gene: NA; abundance: NA; CDR3aa: CASSYSSRTPYGYTF; CDR3nt: TGTGCCAGCAGTTACTCGTCCAGGACACCTTATGGCTACACCTTC
v_gene: TRBV15; j_gene: TRBJ1-6; d_gene: TRBD1; abundance: NA; CDR3aa: CATSGTGPYNSPLHF; CDR3nt: TGTGCCACCAGCGGGACAGGGCCTTATAATTCACCCCTCCACTTT
v_gene: TRBV19; j_gene: TRBJ2-7; d_gene: TRBD1; abundance: NA; CDR3aa: CASRGQSNSYEQYF; CDR3nt: TGTGCCAGTAGGGGACAGTCGAACTCCTACGAGCAGTACTTC
v_gene: TRBV3-1/TRBV3-2; j_gene: TRBJ2-5; d_gene: NA; abundance: NA; CDR3aa: CASSHDWTRGGETQYF; CDR3nt: TGTGCCAGCAGCCATGACTGGACTAGGGGGGGAGAGACCCAGTACTTC
v_gene: TRBV7-9; j_gene: TRBJ2-3; d_gene: TRBD1; abundance: NA; CDR3aa: CASSFLQGTDTQYF; CDR3nt: TGTGCCAGCAGCTTTTTACAGGGGACGGATACGCAGTATTTT
v_gene: TRBV4-1; j_gene: TRBJ1-3; d_gene: NA; abundance: NA; CDR3aa: CASSQGGLSGNTIYF; CDR3nt: TGCGCCAGCAGCCAAGGGGGGCTCTCTGGAAACACCATATATTTT
v_gene: TRBV6-5; j_gene: TRBJ1-2; d_gene: TRBD1; abundance: NA; CDR3aa: CASTTGTANYGYTF; CDR3nt: TGTGCCAGCACCACCGGGACAGCTAACTATGGCTACACCTTC
v_gene: TRBV6-6; j_gene: TRBJ1-2; d_gene: TRBD1; abundance: NA; CDR3aa: CASSPRTGGMNIYGYTF; CDR3nt: TGTGCCAGCAGTCCCAGGACAGGGGGAATGAATATCTATGGCTACACCTTC
v_gene: TRBV11-2; j_gene: TRBJ2-3; d_gene: NA; abundance: NA; CDR3aa: CASSLGISGPTDTQYF; CDR3nt: TGTGCCAGCAGCTTAGGGATTAGCGGCCCCACAGATACGCAGTATTTT
v_gene: TRBV19; j_gene: TRBJ1-1; d_gene: NA; abundance: once; CDR3aa: CASSIAGAYTEAFF; CDR3nt: TGTGCCAGTAGTATAGCTGGGGCGTACACTGAAGCTTTCTTT
v_gene: TRBV6-5; j_gene: TRBJ1-2; d_gene: NA; abundance: NA; CDR3aa: CASISRVGSVYGYTF; CDR3nt: TGTGCCAGCATCTCCAGGGTCGGAAGCGTATACGGCTACACCTTC
v_gene: TRBV14; j_gene: TRBJ1-2; d_gene: NA; abundance: NA; CDR3aa: CASSLGPPTGGYTF; CDR3nt: TGTGCCAGCAGCCTGGGGCCCCCCACCGGGGGCTACACCTTC
v_gene: TRBV30; j_gene: TRBJ1-3; d_gene: NA; abundance: once; CDR3aa: CAWSVQGGTIYF; CDR3nt: TGTGCCTGGAGTGTACAGGGCGGCACCATATATTTT
v_gene: TRBV10-2; j_gene: TRBJ2-3; d_gene: TRBD2; abundance: NA; CDR3aa: CASSERGVSTDTQYF; CDR3nt: TGCGCCAGCAGTGAGCGGGGGGTCAGCACAGATACGCAGTATTTT
v_gene: TRBV5-5; j_gene: TRBJ1-2; d_gene: NA; abundance: NA; CDR3aa: CASSLVRGASDGYTF; CDR3nt: TGTGCCAGCAGCTTGGTGCGGGGGGCGTCTGATGGCTACACCTTC
v_gene: TRBV28; j_gene: TRBJ1-5; d_gene: NA; abundance: NA; CDR3aa: CASSFGLSNQPQHF; CDR3nt: TGTGCCAGCAGTTTTGGACTTAGCAATCAGCCCCAGCATTTT
v_gene: TRBV27; j_gene: TRBJ2-4; d_gene: NA; abundance: NA; CDR3aa: CASSPTQAAKNIQYF; CDR3nt: TGTGCCAGCAGTCCGACCCAGGCAGCCAAAAACATTCAGTACTTC
v_gene: TRBV27; j_gene: TRBJ2-7; d_gene: TRBD2; abundance: NA; CDR3aa: CASSLRPSGYEQYF; CDR3nt: TGTGCCAGCAGTTTGCGGCCTAGCGGCTACGAGCAGTACTTC
v_gene: TRBV19; j_gene: TRBJ1-2; d_gene: NA; abundance: NA; CDR3aa: CASSTGTFGYTF; CDR3nt: TGTGCCAGTAGTACCGGGACATTTGGCTACACCTTC
v_gene: TRBV14; j_gene: TRBJ2-3; d_gene: TRBD2; abundance: NA; CDR3aa: CASSPLRGVVTDTQYF; CDR3nt: TGTGCCAGCAGCCCTCTACGGGGGGTAGTTACAGATACGCAGTATTTT
v_gene: TRBV18; j_gene: TRBJ2-5; d_gene: NA; abundance: NA; CDR3aa: CASSPPSGKRPGTQYF; CDR3nt: TGTGCCAGCTCACCACCTAGCGGAAAGCGCCCGGGGACCCAGTACTTC
v_gene: TRBV7-8; j_gene: TRBJ2-5; d_gene: TRBD2; abundance: NA; CDR3aa: CASSSGTIQETQYF; CDR3nt: TGTGCCAGCAGTTCCGGGACTATCCAAGAGACCCAGTACTTC
v_gene: TRBV3-1/TRBV3-2; j_gene: TRBJ1-1; d_gene: TRBD1; abundance: once; CDR3aa: CASSNSGTGENTEAFF; CDR3nt: TGTGCCAGCAGCAACTCCGGGACAGGAGAGAACACTGAAGCTTTCTTT
v_gene: TRBV3-1/TRBV3-2; j_gene: TRBJ1-3; d_gene: NA; abundance: NA; CDR3aa: CASTATGNTIYF; CDR3nt: TGTGCCAGCACCGCGACTGGAAACACCATATATTTT